This T cell receptor beta chain was documented in a study of regulatory T cells in long-lasting Graves disease. Regarding the study as a whole: Among samples with persistent disease, TRBV28, TRBJ1-2 and TRBJ2-5 were favored.

CDR1 SEHNR and CDR2 FQNEAQ come from the germline V gene (reference sequence). J was trimmed by 6 bases and V by 4 bases; bases with no gene match: 11. The CDR3 spans 15 residues. Library construction for TCR beta used iRepertoire HTBI primers and Arm-PCR of CDR3 regions. TCRdb ran MiXCR on the multiplex PCR reads and lists one entry per CDR3 protein. The sample shows 520,000 or so distinct CDR3 sequences, 9.5% to 15% of them seen only once. A word on this clonotype: What it recognizes is unknown.

Time point reported: newly diagnosed GD, antithyroid drugs for less than 3 months. The TCR library used RNA extracted from PBMCs. These data were also filed under a second study, of T cells in Graves' hyperthyroidism and ophthalmopathy.

The receptor was isolated from a woman aged 25 to 39 with Graves disease. V gene TRBV7-9 combines with J gene TRBJ2-7; 8 nucleotides agree with TRBD2. This specimen consisted of peripheral blood mononuclear cells (PBMCs), obtained at new diagnosis, from a patient treated with antithyroid drugs. The CDR3, as DNA: TGTGCCAGCAGCTATTTCACGGGAGGGCCAACCGAGCAGTACTTC. This codes for CASSYFTGGPTEQYF. Combining the CDR3 with reference TRBV7-9 and TRBJ2-7 gives the whole variable domain DTGVSQNPRHKITKRGQNVTFRCDPISEHNRLYWYRQTLGQGPEFLTYFQNEAQLEKSRLLSDRFSAERPKGSFSTLEIQRTEQGDSAMYLCASSYFTGGPTEQYFGPGTRLTVT.